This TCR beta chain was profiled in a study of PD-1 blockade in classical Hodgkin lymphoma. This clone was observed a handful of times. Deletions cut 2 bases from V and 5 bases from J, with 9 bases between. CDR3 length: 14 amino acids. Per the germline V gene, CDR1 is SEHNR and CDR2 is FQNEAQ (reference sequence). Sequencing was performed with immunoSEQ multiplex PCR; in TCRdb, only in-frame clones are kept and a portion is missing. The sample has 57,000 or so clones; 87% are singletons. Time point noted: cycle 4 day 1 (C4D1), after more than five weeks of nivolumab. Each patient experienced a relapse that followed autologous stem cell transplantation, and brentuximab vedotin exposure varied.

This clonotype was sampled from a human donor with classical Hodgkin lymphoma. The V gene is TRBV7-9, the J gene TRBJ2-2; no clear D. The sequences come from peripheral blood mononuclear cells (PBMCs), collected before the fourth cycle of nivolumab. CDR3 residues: CASSLIFPTGELFF. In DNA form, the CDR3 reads TGTGCCAGCAGCTTAATCTTCCCAACCGGGGAGCTGTTTTTT.